This is a list of T cell receptor beta chains from one sample in a study of shared clonotypes between healthy human individuals. Profiling relied on immunoSEQ multiplex PCR, and the TCRdb table lists in-frame clones only, not all of them. The data hold approximately 1.9 million clones, with 80% to 95% observed a single time. The sample consisted of naive CD8+ T cells from PBMCs. All receptors come from a man younger than 35 in good health. Some clones in this sample may be carry-over from other donors' samples. Each CDR3 is given with its conserved first and last residue. A D gene is named only where the DNA matches it firmly. Rows give clone size only sometimes, using once, few, many, or a class for an expanded clone.

V,J,size,D,CDR3,DNA
TRBV28,TRBJ2-3,once,TRBD2,CASWPGLAVFHTDTQYF,TGTGCCAGCTGGCCGGGACTAGCGGTCTTCCACACAGATACGCAGTATTTT
TRBV28,TRBJ2-7,.,TRBD2,CASSLFPGLAGEPYEQYF,TGTGCCAGCAGTTTGTTTCCGGGACTAGCGGGAGAGCCCTACGAGCAGTACTTC
TRBV27,TRBJ1-2,.,.,CASSLVAGYGYTF,TGTGCCAGCAGTTTAGTTGCGGGATATGGCTACACCTTC
TRBV2,TRBJ1-2,.,.,CASSGVANYGYTF,TGTGCCAGCAGTGGTGTAGCTAACTATGGCTACACCTTC
TRBV4-3,TRBJ1-5,once,TRBD1,CASSLWTGAQPQHF,TGCGCCAGCAGCCTCTGGACAGGGGCTCAGCCCCAGCATTTT
TRBV27,TRBJ1-4,.,TRBD1,CASRKQGSNEKLFF,TGTGCCAGCAGAAAACAGGGGTCTAATGAAAAACTGTTTTTT
TRBV7-2,TRBJ1-1,.,TRBD1,CASSFLRTGTTEAFF,TGTGCCAGCAGCTTTTTACGGACAGGTACCACTGAAGCTTTCTTT
TRBV6-8,TRBJ1-1,.,.,CASTGMIRVDTEAFF,TGTGCCAGCACTGGTATGATTAGGGTCGACACTGAAGCTTTCTTT
TRBV10-3,TRBJ2-7,.,TRBD2,CAIRTSGPYDYEQYF,TGTGCCATCAGGACTAGCGGGCCTTACGACTACGAGCAGTACTTC
TRBV19,TRBJ1-2,.,.,CASSPTRGNYGYTF,TGTGCCAGTAGCCCCACGAGGGGGAACTATGGCTACACCTTC
TRBV13,TRBJ2-3,.,.,CASSLERDWGTDTQYF,TGTGCCAGCAGCTTAGAGAGGGACTGGGGCACAGATACGCAGTATTTT
TRBV27,TRBJ2-4,.,.,CASSSGGGLAKNIQYF,TGTGCCAGCAGTTCCGGTGGCGGGCTAGCCAAAAACATTCAGTACTTC
TRBV6-1,TRBJ2-7,.,TRBD1,CASSHRGEVYEQYF,TGTGCCAGCAGCCACAGGGGAGAGGTCTACGAGCAGTACTTC
TRBV9,TRBJ2-5,.,TRBD2,CASSPSGRNPETQYF,TGTGCCAGCAGCCCCAGCGGGAGAAACCCGGAGACCCAGTACTTC
TRBV10-3,TRBJ2-5,.,.,CASHPTLDGKETQYF,TGTGCCTCACACCCAACCCTGGACGGGAAAGAGACCCAGTACTTC
TRBV7-6,TRBJ2-7,.,.,CASSPREPYEQYF,TGTGCCAGCAGCCCTAGGGAGCCGTACGAGCAGTACTTC
TRBV6-1,TRBJ1-3,few,.,CASVGISGNTIYF,TGTGCCAGCGTAGGGATCTCTGGAAACACCATATATTTT
TRBV28,TRBJ2-7,.,.,CASSLRSLTYEQYF,TGTGCCAGCAGTTTGAGGTCCCTCACCTACGAGCAGTACTTC
TRBV7-2,TRBJ2-3,.,.,CASSLILGDTQYF,TGTGCCAGCAGCTTAATTTTAGGGGATACGCAGTATTTT
TRBV29-1,TRBJ2-7,.,TRBD1,CSVETGTGGYEQYF,TGCAGCGTTGAAACCGGGACAGGGGGCTACGAGCAGTACTTC
TRBV19,TRBJ2-7,.,.,CASSPTGYTYEQYF,TGTGCCAGTAGTCCTACGGGCTACACCTACGAGCAGTACTTC
TRBV7-9,TRBJ2-3,.,.,CASSAETATDTQYF,TGTGCCAGCAGTGCTGAGACAGCGACAGATACGCAGTATTTT
TRBV27,TRBJ2-7,.,.,CASMPSGTDSLQQYF,TGTGCCAGCATGCCTTCCGGGACTGACTCCCTCCAGCAGTACTTC
TRBV7-3,TRBJ1-2,.,TRBD1,CASSPRPGQGDGYTF,TGTGCCAGCAGCCCTCGCCCGGGACAGGGGGATGGCTACACCTTC
TRBV5-6,TRBJ2-3,once,.,CASSTGWEGISGRTQYF,TGTGCCAGCAGCACGGGATGGGAAGGGATCTCGGGGCGTACGCAGTATTTT
TRBV15,TRBJ1-4,.,.,CATSRDRGAGEEKLFF,TGTGCCACCAGCAGAGATCGGGGGGCGGGGGAGGAAAAACTGTTTTTT
TRBV4-2,TRBJ2-7,.,.,CASSFEGGHEQYF,TGTGCCAGCAGTTTTGAGGGCGGCCACGAGCAGTACTTC
TRBV7-9,TRBJ2-1,once,.,CASSLDRADEQFF,TGTGCCAGCAGCTTAGATCGTGCAGATGAGCAGTTCTTC
TRBV7-9,TRBJ2-1,.,TRBD2,CASSPTSGRAHEQFF,TGTGCCAGCAGCCCCACTAGCGGGAGGGCCCATGAGCAGTTCTTC
TRBV28,TRBJ2-3,.,TRBD2,CASSNTLTSGATDTQYF,TGTGCCAGCAGCAACACCTTAACTAGCGGGGCCACAGATACGCAGTATTTT
TRBV27,TRBJ2-1,.,.,CASSTERQEAGYNEQFF,TGTGCCAGCAGTACCGAGCGACAGGAGGCGGGCTACAATGAGCAGTTCTTC
TRBV6-1,TRBJ2-2,.,.,CASSVHVSANTGELFF,TGTGCCAGCAGTGTACATGTATCGGCGAACACCGGGGAGCTGTTTTTT
TRBV7-8,TRBJ2-1,.,.,CASSLVGGFQFF,TGTGCCAGCAGCTTAGTAGGAGGGTTCCAGTTCTTC
TRBV2,TRBJ2-5,.,.,CASKGTWETQYF,TGTGCCAGCAAGGGGACGTGGGAGACCCAGTACTTC
TRBV7-2,TRBJ2-1,once,.,CASSLNGRDSYNEQFF,TGTGCCAGCAGCTTAAACGGCAGGGACTCCTACAATGAGCAGTTCTTC
TRBV7-8,TRBJ1-3,.,TRBD1,CASSPAVLRQGTGNTIYF,TGTGCCAGCAGCCCGGCGGTTCTGAGACAGGGTACTGGAAACACCATATATTTT